This TCR beta chain was sequenced during a study of PD-1 blockade in classical Hodgkin lymphoma. At the level of the study: Each patient was given nivolumab 3 mg/kg through a vein every 2 weeks.

Study findings and constraints: Only CD4+ TCR diversity, not CD8+, had risen significantly by C4D1. Relative to healthy donors, newly diagnosed patients reportedly had lower baseline TCR diversity, which was reported as lower still in relapsed/refractory patients.

The repertoire was sequenced with immunoSEQ multiplex PCR; TCRdb's copy has only in-frame clones and lacks some. The sample lists 95,000 to 100,000 clones; roughly 91% were seen once. From germline, CDR1 is SGHAT and CDR2 FQNNGV. The CDR3 has 15 amino acids. After removal of 5 bases from V and 2 bases from J, the junction contained 9 bases not matched to a gene. Points on this clone: The antigen remains undetermined.

All trial patients relapsed after autologous stem cell transplantation. This specimen consisted of peripheral blood mononuclear cells (PBMCs), obtained before the second cycle of nivolumab. This sequence was found in a human donor with classical Hodgkin lymphoma. This sequence joins TRBV11-2 and TRBJ2-7; TRBD2 matches at 7 bases. The CDR3 DNA follows: TGTGCCAGCAGCGTTTTAGCGGGCGGCCCCTACGAGCAGTACTTC. It codes for CASSVLAGGPYEQYF.